This note documents a single T cell receptor (beta chain) sequence. As yet, its antigen is unknown. Within the sample, other DNA sequences also encode this same CDR3. Generated by immunoSEQ multiplex PCR, the TCRdb table keeps only in-frame clones and is missing some. The repertoire holds around 40,000 clones, with approximately 88% as singletons. The data originate from a study of PD-1 blockade in mismatch repair-deficient tumors. Overall study results and limits: Tumor-resident clones, often undetectable pretreatment in blood, expanded then contracted after pembrolizumab.

This TCR was recovered from an adult with mismatch repair-deficient cancer. Sequencing was performed on PBMCs, taken approximately 41 weeks after starting pembrolizumab.

In DNA, the CDR3 is TGCAGCGTTGAGCCGACAGGGGTCTCCTACGAGCAGTACTTC. The encoded protein is CSVEPTGVSYEQYF. The V call is TRBV29-1, the J call TRBJ2-7; 8 positions match TRBD1. V shed 3 bases, J shed 0 bases, and the junction held 4 bases outside the gene matches. Germline V CDR1 and CDR2: SQVTM, ANQGSEA. This CDR3 contains 14 residues.